The 29 T cell receptor beta chains given below trace back to one sample, sequenced in a study of blood T cell repertoires in COVID-19. Produced via immunoSEQ multiplex PCR; TCRdb's table is partial and in-frame only. The profile shows some 320,000 clones, just under 90% of them singletons. Specimen: peripheral blood. The receptors shown here come from a woman in her thirties with COVID-19, enrolled during active disease.

The chain recombines TRBV5-6 with TRBJ2-1; a weak D match, TRBD2 (7 bases). Deletions cut 0 bases from V and 8 bases from J, with 15 bases between. CDR3 size: 15 residues. Germline V CDR1 and CDR2: SGHDT, YYEEEE. The CDR3 region is CASSLEGGRSYEQFF. CDR3 DNA: TGTGCCAGCAGCTTGGAGGGGGGGCGTAGCTATGAGCAGTTCTTC.

V gene TRBV2 combines with J gene TRBJ1-5; D uncertain. Trimming removed 6 bases at V and 3 bases at J, with 15 bases between. Germline V gives CDR1 SNHLY, CDR2 FYNNEI. The CDR3 runs to 15 residues. As DNA, the CDR3 is TGTGCCAGCAGGGCCAAGCGTCAGAACAATCAGCCCCAGCATTTT. This sequence encodes CASRAKRQNNQPQHF. Variable domain in full (rest from reference TRBV2 and TRBJ1-5): EPEVTQTPSHQVTQMGQEVILRCVPISNHLYFYWYRQILGQKVEFLVSFYNNEISEKSEIFDDQFSVERPDGSNFTLKIRSTKLEDSAMYFCASRAKRQNNQPQHFGDGTRLSIL.

The chain uses TRBV6-5 and TRBJ1-3; D perhaps matches TRBD1 (5 bases). Germline CDR1 reads MNHEY; CDR2 reads SVGAGI. Trimming left V 6 bases short and J 2 bases short, with 8 bases between. The CDR3 sequence is 13 residues long. The CDR3 DNA reads TGTGCCAGCAGGCGGGGCGCTGGAAACACCATATATTTT. Its translation is CASRRGAGNTIYF.

V usage is TRBV5-4 and J usage is TRBJ1-6, with D unclear. There are 12 residues in the CDR3. Germline V lookup: CDR1 SGHNT, CDR2 YYREEE (reference sequence). V was pared by 4 bases and J by 6 bases, with 5 bases between. The CDR3 region is CASSVLNSPLHF. CDR3 DNA: TGTGCCAGCAGCGTACTTAATTCACCCCTCCACTTT.

The V call is TRBV5-1, the J call TRBJ1-1; D call uncertain. This CDR3 contains 15 residues. V lost 4 bases and J lost 2, with 15 bases in between. Germline V CDR1 and CDR2: SGHRS, YFSETQ. The CDR3 DNA sequence: TGCGCCAGCAGCGCTGCCGTGGGGAGAAACACTGAAGCTTTCTTT. Its protein is CASSAAVGRNTEAFF.

The CDR3 DNA is TGTGCCAGTACCCTCGGAAGAACAGGGGCTCCCTCTGGAAACACCATATATTTT. It translates to CASTLGRTGAPSGNTIYF. The rearrangement uses TRBV19 and TRBJ1-3, with TRBD1 matching over 7 bases. Germline V gene lookup returns CDR1 LNHDA and CDR2 SQIVND (reference sequence). Unmatched junction bases numbered 15, after V lost 7 bases and J lost 0 bases. This CDR3 has 18 amino acids.

The chain recombines TRBV19 with TRBJ1-5; possible D gene TRBD1, 6 bases. CDR1 LNHDA and CDR2 SQIVND come from the germline V gene (reference sequence). V was shortened by 3 bases and J by 6 bases, with 21 bases between the two germline ends. CDR3 length: 17 amino acids. The CDR3 bases are TGTGCCAGTAGTATCGGGTCAGGGGCCCTCTCTGGTCAGCCCCAGCATTTT. It codes for CASSIGSGALSGQPQHF.

In this sample, this clone turned up once. This sample includes further DNA sequences coding for the same CDR3. V gene TRBV19 combines with J gene TRBJ1-2; D may be TRBD1 (6 bases). The CDR3 is 13 residues long. CDR1 and CDR2 (germline): LNHDA, SQIVND (reference sequence). V lost 5 bases and J 2 bases, leaving 9 bases between the germline ends. The CDR3 DNA is TGTGCCAGTAGTTGGGGGCCCAACTATGGCTACACCTTC. Encoded protein: CASSWGPNYGYTF.

This rearrangement joins TRBV13 to TRBJ2-3, with D perhaps matching TRBD2 (6 bases). CDR1 is PRHDT and CDR2 is FYEKMQ in the germline V gene (reference sequence). This CDR3 spans 17 amino acids. Trimming removed 0 bases from V and 2 bases from J, with 15 bases in between. The CDR3 region is CASSLGPGGVLTDTQYF. The CDR3 DNA reads TGTGCCAGCAGCTTAGGACCCGGCGGGGTACTCACAGATACGCAGTATTTT. The variable domain in full, completed from reference TRBV13 and TRBJ2-3, reads AAGVIQSPRHLIKEKRETATLKCYPIPRHDTVYWYQQGPGQDPQFLISFYEKMQSDKGSIPDRFSAQQFSDYHSELNMSSLELGDSALYFCASSLGPGGVLTDTQYFGPGTRLTVL.

V and J are TRBV5-1 and TRBJ2-6; no clear D gene. The CDR3 is 15 amino acids. Germline loops: CDR1 SGHRS, CDR2 YFSETQ. Trimming pared 2 bases from V and 2 bases from J, leaving 8 bases between. This CDR3 reads CASSFSSAGANVLTF. CDR3 nucleotide sequence: TGCGCCAGCAGCTTCTCTAGTGCTGGGGCCAACGTCCTGACTTTC.

This rearrangement joins TRBV5-1 to TRBJ1-5; 9 bases map to TRBD1. Germline V gene sequence: CDR1 SGHRS, CDR2 YFSETQ. V was clipped by 2 bases and J by 4 bases; unmatched bases: 4. CDR3 length: 15 residues. The CDR3 nucleotides read TGCGCCAGCAGCTTAGGACAGGGGCCTAATCAGCCCCAGCATTTT. This gives the protein CASSLGQGPNQPQHF.

The V gene is TRBV27, the J gene TRBJ2-7, with 9 bases identical to TRBD1. Germline-derived CDR1 and CDR2 are MNHEY and SMNVEV (reference sequence). V trimming: 8 bases; J trimming: 5 bases; junction bases outside the gene matches: 7. CDR3 size: 13 residues. CDR3 in DNA: TGTGCCAGCGGGTGGACAGGGGTGAACGAGCAGTACTTC. Translated: CASGWTGVNEQYF.

This clone has only one observation. The J gene is TRBJ2-5, the V gene TRBV4-1, with D tentatively TRBD1 (6 bases). Germline V gives CDR1 MGHRA, CDR2 YSYEKL. The germline V and J ends were trimmed by 5 bases and 3 bases, with 10 bases remaining between them. CDR3 length: 13 amino acids. The CDR3 is CASSSDSEETQYF. CDR3 DNA sequence: TGCGCCAGCAGCTCGGACAGTGAAGAGACCCAGTACTTC.

V usage is TRBV5-6 and J usage is TRBJ1-4; D is ambiguous. The CDR3 runs to 14 residues. The germline gives CDR1 SGHDT, CDR2 YYEEEE. V dropped 3 bases and J dropped 8 bases, with 14 bases sitting between them. CDR3 DNA: TGTGCCAGCAGCTCAACTCATCTTTCGGAAAAACTGTTTTTT. Amino acid sequence: CASSSTHLSEKLFF.

The chain couples TRBV7-9 to TRBJ2-7, with a tentative D call TRBD2 (5 bases). CDR3 length: 16 residues. Germline assignment: CDR1 SEHNR and CDR2 FQNEAQ (reference sequence). Trimming took off 5 bases at V and 5 bases at J, with 22 bases between the two ends. Here the CDR3 reads CASSPGVYSQNHEQYF. CDR3 nucleotide sequence: TGTGCCAGCAGCCCCGGGGTGTACAGCCAGAACCACGAGCAGTACTTC. Full variable domain (missing parts from reference TRBV7-9 and TRBJ2-7): DTGVSQNPRHKITKRGQNVTFRCDPISEHNRLYWYRQTLGQGPEFLTYFQNEAQLEKSRLLSDRFSAERPKGSFSTLEIQRTEQGDSAMYLCASSPGVYSQNHEQYFGPGTRLTVT.

This clone appeared a few times. The rearrangement uses TRBV3-1 (or the pseudogene TRBV3-2) and TRBJ1-1; 9 nucleotides align to TRBD1. This CDR3 contains 14 residues. V lost 4 bases and J lost 5; bases outside the gene matches: 5. Germline CDR1 and CDR2: LGHDT and YNNKEL (reference sequence). CDR3 region: CASSLGQGRTEAFF. CDR3 nucleotides: TGTGCCAGCAGCCTAGGACAGGGGAGGACTGAAGCTTTCTTT.

V and J are TRBV19 and TRBJ1-4; D ambiguous. The CDR3 is made up of 16 amino acids. V lost 5 bases and J lost 0, with 13 bases in between. Per germline, CDR1 LNHDA and CDR2 SQIVND (reference sequence). The CDR3 DNA follows: TGTGCCAGTAGTCCGGTCTTCCTTGCAACTAATGAAAAACTGTTTTTT. Its protein is CASSPVFLATNEKLFF. The full variable domain, completed using reference TRBV19 and TRBJ1-4, is DGGITQSPKYLFRKEGQNVTLSCEQNLNHDAMYWYRQDPGQGLRLIYYSQIVNDFQKGDIAEGYSVSREKKESFPLTVTSAQKNPTAFYLCASSPVFLATNEKLFFGSGTQLSVL.

The V and J genes are TRBV9 and TRBJ2-1, with a tentative D call TRBD2 (6 bases). Per germline, CDR1 SGDLS and CDR2 YYNGEE. The V gene lost 3 bases and the J gene lost 2 bases, with 15 bases spanning the gap. The CDR3 runs 16 residues. The CDR3 DNA follows: TGTGCCAGCAGCGGGCTTGGCGGGGCGACCTACAATGAGCAGTTCTTC. Its translation: CASSGLGGATYNEQFF.

The chain uses TRBV24-1 and TRBJ2-3, with D maybe TRBD1 (6 bases). The CDR3 spans 14 residues. V was cut by 10 bases and J by 2 bases, with 15 bases left in between. CDR1 KGHDR and CDR2 SFDVKD come from the germline V gene. The CDR3, as DNA: TGTGCCACTTCGACGGACAGCCACACAGATACGCAGTATTTT. It yields the protein CATSTDSHTDTQYF.

The V and J genes are TRBV5-5 and TRBJ2-5; possibly TRBD1 for D (6 bases). V was clipped by 4 bases and J by 5 bases, with 15 bases between them. Germline CDR1 reads SGHKS; CDR2 reads YYEKEE (reference sequence). This CDR3 spans 14 amino acids. The CDR3 region has the DNA TGTGCCAGCAGCCCCTGGAAGGGGGTGGAGACCCAGTACTTC. This gives the protein CASSPWKGVETQYF. The full variable domain, its missing parts supplied by reference TRBV5-5 and TRBJ2-5, is DAGVTQSPTHLIKTRGQQVTLRCSPISGHKSVSWYQQVLGQGPQFIFQYYEKEERGRGNFPDRFSARQFPNYSSELNVNALLLGDSALYLCASSPWKGVETQYFGPGTRLLVL.

The chain uses TRBV4-2 and TRBJ1-1; weak D call: TRBD1 (6 bases). CDR3 length equals 14 residues. Germline CDR1 and CDR2: LGHNA and YNFKEQ. The V and J ends lost 0 bases and 4 bases respectively, with 9 bases between them. CDR3 sequence (DNA): TGTGCCAGCAGCCAAGACAGGGGTTTCACTGAAGCTTTCTTT. It codes for CASSQDRGFTEAFF.

This sequence joins TRBV6-4 and TRBJ2-5; no firm D call. Deletions cut 6 bases from V and 4 bases from J, with 15 bases between. The CDR3 extends over 14 amino acids. Germline V CDR1 and CDR2: MRHNA, SNTAGT. CDR3 region: CASSQDFGGETQYF. The CDR3 DNA is TGTGCCAGCAGCCAAGACTTCGGCGGAGAGACCCAGTACTTC.

The V call is TRBV19, the J call TRBJ2-3; 7 nucleotides align to TRBD1. CDR1 and CDR2 from the germline V gene are LNHDA and SQIVND (reference sequence). V lost 5 bases and J lost 4; bases outside the gene matches: 3. The CDR3 consists of 13 residues. The CDR3 nucleotides read TGTGCCAGTAGTTTTACAGGGGCAGATACGCAGTATTTT. The encoded protein is CASSFTGADTQYF.

This rearrangement joins TRBV11-2 to TRBJ1-3; TRBD1 matches 7 bases. V was clipped by 1 base and J by 2 bases; unmatched bases: 5. Germline CDR1 is SGHAT and CDR2 is FQNNGV. There are 16 residues in the CDR3. Written as DNA, the CDR3 is TGTGCCAGCAGCTTAGCCGCGACAGGGCCTGGAAACACCATATATTTT. It translates to CASSLAATGPGNTIYF.

The chain recombines TRBV10-3 with TRBJ2-7, with 9 bases lining up with TRBD1. Germline V gene sequence: CDR1 ENHRY, CDR2 SYGVKD. After removal of 8 bases from V and 5 bases from J, the junction contained 10 bases not matched to a gene. The CDR3 has 14 residues. Here the CDR3 reads CAIRGTGSKDEQYF. In DNA form, the CDR3 reads TGTGCCATCCGGGGGACAGGGTCCAAGGACGAGCAGTACTTC.

The chain recombines TRBV7-5 with TRBJ2-7; whether TRBD1, the table's D call, matches the DNA was not checked. TRBV7-5 is labeled a pseudogene. The CDR3 contains 14 residues. The CDR3 DNA reads as TGTGTCAGAAGCTTATCAGGGAAGAAGAACGAGCAGTACTTC. Amino acid sequence: CVRSLSGKKNEQYF.

This chain connects TRBV5-4 to TRBJ2-3, with 10 nucleotides matching TRBD1. V lost 4 bases to trimming and J lost 4 bases; unmatched junction nucleotides: 9. CDR3 size: 16 residues. Germline V gene lookup returns CDR1 SGHNT and CDR2 YYREEE (reference sequence). CDR3 protein: CASSTWDRGISDTQYF. DNA for the CDR3: TGTGCCAGCAGCACGTGGGACAGGGGAATTTCAGATACGCAGTATTTT.

To note about this clone: Other DNA sequences from this sample encode an identical CDR3 as well. CDR3 region: CASSFSAGELFF. As DNA, the CDR3 is TGTGCCAGCAGTTTTAGTGCCGGGGAGCTGTTTTTT. J is TRBJ2-2 and V is TRBV12-3 or TRBV12-4; D gene uncertain. Trimming took off 3 bases at V and 6 bases at J, with 5 bases between the two ends. The CDR3 runs 12 residues.

J is TRBJ2-5 and V is TRBV13; D is perhaps TRBD2 (6 bases). The germline V gene has CDR1 PRHDT and CDR2 FYEKMQ (reference sequence). Trimming took off 3 bases at V and 4 bases at J, with 15 bases between the two ends. The CDR3 is made up of 15 amino acids. The CDR3 bases are TGTGCCAGCAGCTTGGGAGGTCTCCTAGGAGAGACCCAGTACTTC. It codes for CASSLGGLLGETQYF.